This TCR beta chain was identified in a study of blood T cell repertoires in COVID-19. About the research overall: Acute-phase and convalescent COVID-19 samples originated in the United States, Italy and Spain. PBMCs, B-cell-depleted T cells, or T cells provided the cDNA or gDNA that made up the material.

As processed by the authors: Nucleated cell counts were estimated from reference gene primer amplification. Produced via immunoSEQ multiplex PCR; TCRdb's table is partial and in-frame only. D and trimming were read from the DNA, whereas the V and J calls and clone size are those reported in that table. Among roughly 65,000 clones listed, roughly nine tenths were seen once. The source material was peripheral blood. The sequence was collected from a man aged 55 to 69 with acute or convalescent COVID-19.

The CDR3 here is CASSFGGTGSSNQPQHF. In DNA, the CDR3 is TGTGCCAGCAGCTTCGGTGGCACAGGAAGTAGCAATCAGCCCCAGCATTTT. The chain is built from TRBV7-9 and TRBJ1-5; TRBD1 is a possible D gene (5 bases). The germline gives CDR1 SEHNR, CDR2 FQNEAQ (reference sequence). Trimming removed 3 bases at V and 0 bases at J, with 15 bases between. The CDR3 contains 17 residues.